This T cell receptor beta chain emerged from a study of CD8 T cells in Susac syndrome. In blood CD8+ and CD4+ T cells, TCR beta underwent sequencing. FACS was used to enrich TEMRA cells, whereas the CD8+ and CD4+ T cells were obtained by negative isolation. J lost 1 base, V lost 8 bases, and 4 bases had no gene match. The germline V gene encodes CDR1 SGHTA and CDR2 FQGNSA. The CDR3 runs 15 residues. RNA was extracted with the RNeasy kit, and a quantity of roughly 0.45 to 1 ug was reverse transcribed using random hexamers. One entry per CDR3 protein results from TCRdb running MiXCR on the immunoSEQ multiplex PCR reads. This table holds 100,000 to 150,000 distinct CDR3 sequences, around 94% found once.

Sequencing was performed on CD4+ T cells from PBMCs. The clonotype originates from a human donor in good health. The rearrangement joins TRBV7-2 to TRBJ2-1, with 11 bases lining up with TRBD2. CDR3 sequence reads: CASGGLAASYNEQFF. The CDR3 DNA sequence: TGTGCCAGCGGGGGACTAGCGGCATCCTACAATGAGCAGTTCTTC.